The 7 T cell receptor beta chains below all came from one sample that was sequenced in a study of vaccination and CD4 T cells after COVID-19. Antigens for these TCRs are unknown. Cultured CD4+ T-cell DNA underwent Oncomine TCR Beta short-read sequencing. TCRdb recomputed calls from the PCR reads with MiXCR, one row per CDR3 protein. The sample has 10,000 to 15,000 distinct CDR3 sequences; 47% are singletons. Treatment reported: approximately nine-day PBMC culture with coronavirus spike peptide pools or control peptides (ViraFEST assay). The sequencing sample was made of CD4+ T cells from blood, cultured in vitro. The receptors here all came from a human donor who had recovered from COVID-19.

This chain uses TRBV19 with TRBJ1-5; TRBD1 matches 8 bases. V lost 7 bases and J lost 2; bases outside the gene matches: 4. Germline V gene data show CDR1 as LNHDA and CDR2 as SQIVND (reference sequence). The CDR3 has 14 residues. CDR3 sequence: CASTDRGGNQPQHF. For the CDR3, the DNA is TGTGCCAGTACCGACAGGGGCGGCAATCAGCCCCAGCATTTT.

This clonotype was detected only a few times. V and J are TRBV7-6 and TRBJ1-5; D unresolved. Germline V CDR1 and CDR2: SGHVS, FNYEAQ. This CDR3 spans 13 amino acids. V lost 2 bases and J 1 base, leaving 3 bases between the germline ends. Here the CDR3 reads CASSLNSNQPQHF. In DNA, the CDR3 is TGTGCCAGCAGCTTAAACAGCAATCAGCCCCAGCATTTT.

This clonotype was picked up a small number of times. V usage is TRBV11-2 and J usage is TRBJ1-2, with 9 bases aligning to TRBD1. CDR3 length equals 15 residues. CDR1 is SGHAT, CDR2 FQNNGV, per germline. V trimming: 4 bases; J trimming: 2 bases; junction bases outside the gene matches: 5. The CDR3 sequence: CASSSPGQGNYGYTF. The CDR3 DNA reads as TGTGCCAGCAGCTCTCCGGGACAGGGAAACTATGGCTACACCTTC.

This clonotype occurred a few times. The rearrangement uses TRBV10-3 and TRBJ2-7; D is perhaps TRBD2 (6 bases). V lost 2 bases and J lost 3, with 11 bases in between. CDR3 length: 14 amino acids. Germline lookup yields CDR1 ENHRY and CDR2 SYGVKD. For the CDR3, the DNA is TGTGCCATCAGTGAGACGGGAGAACTCTACGAGCAGTACTTC. Its protein is CAISETGELYEQYF.

The chain carries TRBV23-1 and TRBJ1-6, with 9 bases that match TRBD1. TRBV23-1 is flagged as an ORF with uncertain function. V shed 6 bases and J 1 base; nucleotides not matched to a gene: 13. This CDR3 region has 19 residues. The DNA of the CDR3 is TGCGCCAGCAGCCTAAACAGGGGGCGAATGGTGTCCTATAATTCACCCCTCCACTTT. Translated: CASSLNRGRMVSYNSPLHF.

This clonotype is categorized as medium-sized. This rearrangement joins TRBV20-1 to TRBJ1-1; perhaps TRBD1 as D (5 bases). Trimming removed 4 bases at V and 1 base at J, with 13 bases between. Germline assignment: CDR1 DFQATT and CDR2 SNEGSKA (reference sequence). The CDR3 runs 14 residues. CDR3 in amino acids: CSANRNDRNTEAFF. The CDR3 DNA reads TGCAGTGCTAATCGAAACGACAGGAACACTGAAGCTTTCTTT.

V gene TRBV19 combines with J gene TRBJ1-1; D is undetermined. The V and J ends lost 10 bases and 0 bases respectively, with 15 bases between them. CDR3 length equals 14 residues. Germline V lookup: CDR1 LNHDA, CDR2 SQIVND (reference sequence). The chain's CDR3 is CATTSRGLNTEAFF. CDR3 coding DNA: TGTGCCACCACATCCCGGGGATTGAACACTGAAGCTTTCTTT.